Below are 28 T cell receptor beta chains sequenced from a single sample in a study of tumor and adjacent non-tumor tissue in lung cancer. TCRbeta libraries were built with three rounds of nested PCR, modified from ARM-PCR. TCRdb recomputed calls from the multiplex PCR reads with MiXCR, one row per CDR3 protein. The sample holds about 93,000 distinct CDR3 sequences, 67% seen once. The template was RNA from unsorted bulk tissue. The sequencing input was lung tumor tissue. The receptors originated from a man aged 60-69 years with non-small cell lung cancer.

With regard to this clonotype: Relative to the germline gene, one junction end is altered; a read error may explain this. This sequence joins TRBV16 and TRBJ1-5; TRBD1 aligns across 7 bases. The CDR3 spans 13 residues. The germline gives CDR1 KGHSY, CDR2 FQNENV. CDR3 in DNA: TGTTCCAGGACCCGACAGGGCGGTCAGCCCCAGCATTTT. Amino acid sequence: CSRTRQGGQPQHF.

About this clonotype: Given a much more abundant clone one base away, this may be a read error. This chain links TRBV28 with TRBJ1-6, with D maybe TRBD1 (5 bases). Germline V gene lookup returns CDR1 MDHEN and CDR2 SYDVKM. The length of the CDR3 is 12 residues. CDR3 sequence reads: CASSVRDSPLNF. The DNA of the CDR3 is TGTGCCAGCAGTGTCAGGGACTCACCCCTCAACTTT.

This clonotype was picked up a small number of times. The chain links TRBV18 to TRBJ2-5, with 13 nucleotides matching TRBD2. CDR3 length: 15 residues. V lost 6 bases to trimming and J lost 5 bases; unmatched junction nucleotides: 6. Germline V lookup: CDR1 KGHSH, CDR2 LQKENI. The DNA for the CDR3 is TGTGCCAGCTCTGGACTAGCGGGAGTACTCGAGACCCAGTACTTC. Amino acids: CASSGLAGVLETQYF.

This clonotype came up a few times. This clone may be a read error of a much larger clone one base away. V and J are TRBV12-3 or TRBV12-4 and TRBJ1-5, with D unclear. This CDR3 region has 14 residues. The V gene lost 3 bases and the J gene lost 3 bases, with 9 bases spanning the gap. The chain's CDR3 is CASSFSGINQPQHF. Written as DNA, the CDR3 is TGTGCCAGCAGTTTTTCAGGTATCAATCAGCCCCAGCATTTT.

To note about this clonotype: The CDR3 carries no conserved terminal phenylalanine or tryptophan, so it likely arises from a read error. This chain uses TRBV4-1 with TRBJ2-3; 7 bases map to TRBD1. This CDR3 is built from 13 residues. Germline assignment: CDR1 MGHRA and CDR2 YSYEKL. V lost 5 bases and J lost 7; bases outside the gene matches: 6. The CDR3 DNA is TGCGCCAGCAGCAAGGACAGGTTGTATACGCAGTATTAT. As protein: CASSKDRLYTQYY.

The chain uses TRBV20-1 and TRBJ2-3; TRBD2 aligns across 9 bases. J gave up 5 bases and V 7 bases, and 10 bases lay outside the gene matches. CDR3 length: 14 amino acids. The V gene's germline CDR1 is DFQATT and CDR2 SNEGSKA (reference sequence). CDR3: CSVNSGSALDTQYF. DNA of the CDR3: TGCAGTGTCAATAGCGGGAGCGCCTTAGATACGCAGTATTTT.

Details on this clonotype: One base away lies a much larger clone, so this may be a sequencing read error. The V and J genes are TRBV20-1 and TRBJ2-1, with TRBD2 as a possible D gene (6 bases). Per germline, CDR1 DFQATT and CDR2 SNEGSKA (reference sequence). This CDR3 has 14 amino acids. Trimming left V 8 bases short and J 8 bases short, with 22 bases between. Written as DNA, the CDR3 is TGCAGTTCTTCGCTAGCGCGGAAGGGCTATGAGCAGTTCTTC. Encoded protein: CSSSLARKGYEQFF.

Of note for this clonotype: This clone may be a read error of a much larger clone one base away. The chain uses TRBV20-1 and TRBJ2-5; possible D gene TRBD1, 6 bases. CDR1 and CDR2 from the germline V gene are DFQATT and SNEGSKA (reference sequence). This CDR3 contains 15 residues. CDR3 in amino acids: CSARAPGQALEIQYF. In DNA, the CDR3 is TGCAGTGCTAGAGCCCCGGGACAAGCCTTAGAGATCCAGTACTTC.

V and J are TRBV11-2 and TRBJ2-5; no firm D call. Germline V CDR1 and CDR2: SGHAT, FQNNGV. The CDR3 covers 15 residues. Trimming shortened V by 1 base and J by 5 bases, and 14 bases separated the two germline ends. The CDR3 protein is CASSLGPAATETQYF. The DNA of the CDR3 is TGTGCCAGCAGCTTAGGACCCGCTGCTACTGAGACCCAGTACTTC.

This clonotype was counted between two and nine times. Sequence at one end of the junction differs from germline and may be a read error. The rearrangement joins TRBV29-1 to TRBJ1-4; possibly TRBD1 for D (6 bases). Germline V gene data show CDR1 as SQVTM and CDR2 as ANQGSEA. The CDR3 extends over 13 amino acids. DNA of the CDR3: TGCAGCGCCGGGGGGGCCACTAATGGAAAACTGTTCTTT. This translates into CSAGGATNGKLFF.

This clonotype was counted ten times or more. The chain employs TRBV6-5 and TRBJ1-1; the match to TRBD1 covers 7 bases. Germline V gives CDR1 MNHEY, CDR2 SVGAGI. The trim removed 1 base at V and 1 base at J, leaving 9 bases unmatched. The CDR3 contains 17 residues. The CDR3 here is CASSYLTGTAKNTEAFF. The CDR3, as DNA: TGTGCCAGCAGTTACTTAACCGGGACAGCTAAGAACACTGAAGCTTTCTTT.

With regard to this clonotype: A read error may account for a junction end that differs from germline. J is TRBJ2-7 and V is TRBV7-3, with a possible D match to TRBD2 (5 bases). The CDR3 has 14 amino acids. CDR1 and CDR2 from the germline V gene are SGHTA and FQGTGA. The CDR3 DNA reads as TGTGCCAGCAGCTTAGGAGGTCGCGAATACGGGCAGTACTTC. Its protein is CASSLGGREYGQYF.

On this clonotype itself: The junction departs from germline at one end; a sequencing error may be responsible. The rearrangement links TRBV20-1 to TRBJ1-4; D is unclear. Germline CDR1 is DFQATT and CDR2 is SNEGSKA (reference sequence). The CDR3 is made up of 12 amino acids. CDR3 protein: CSAPGPNEKLFF. The CDR3 bases are TGTAGTGCGCCAGGCCCAAATGAAAAACTGTTTTTT.

V is TRBV28 and J is TRBJ2-1, with a tentative D call TRBD1 (6 bases). The germline CDR1 and CDR2 sequences are MDHEN and SYDVKM. V was trimmed by 6 bases and J by 7 bases, leaving 16 bases between them. The CDR3 is 14 amino acids. CDR3: CASRREQGRNEQFF. The DNA for the CDR3 is TGTGCCAGCAGACGAGAACAGGGAAGGAATGAGCAGTTCTTC.

As regards this clonotype: A much larger clone is a single base away; this may be a read error. The chain combines TRBV20-1 with TRBJ2-1; D not certain. Per germline, CDR1 DFQATT and CDR2 SNEGSKA (reference sequence). The CDR3 has 14 residues. The CDR3 is CSARGLAGVHDQFF. The CDR3 DNA follows: TGCAGTGCTAGAGGTTTAGCAGGCGTCCATGACCAGTTCTTC.

About this clonotype: At one end, the junction sequence differs from germline, possibly due to a read error. V and J are TRBV4-3 and TRBJ1-1; D not certain. The CDR3 is 14 amino acids. In germline, CDR1 is LGHNA, CDR2 YSLEER. The CDR3 here is CASSQEAMNTEAFF. The CDR3 nucleotides read TGCGCCAGCAGCCAAGAAGCGATGAACACCGAAGCTTTCTTT.

J is TRBJ2-3 and V is TRBV10-1, with 8 bases fitting TRBD1. The germline gives CDR1 WNHNN, CDR2 SYGVQD (reference sequence). This CDR3 is built from 15 residues. Trimming at V came to 7 bases and at J to 9 bases, leaving 15 bases not matched to a gene. This chain's CDR3 is CASIAGTGLGDTQYF. The DNA for the CDR3 is TGCGCCAGCATCGCCGGGACAGGACTGGGAGACACGCAGTATTTT.

This clonotype was counted once. No DNA is shown, since the ends of the CDR3 on it are uncertain; the CDR3 is the one TCRdb lists. The J gene is TRBJ1-2, the V gene TRBV11-1; no DNA check was done on the table's D call, TRBD1. The CDR3 has 16 residues if both end residues are counted. Germline V gene sequence: CDR1 SGHAT, CDR2 FQDESV (reference sequence). CDR3 loop: CVSTYRPTGDGYGCTF.

This clonotype was recorded only once. This could be a read error, since a much larger clone is one nucleotide away. This rearrangement joins TRBV9 to TRBJ2-2; tentative D call: TRBD2 (5 bases). With 1 base removed from V and 7 bases from J, the gap between germline ends came to 11 bases. Germline V gene sequence: CDR1 SGDLS, CDR2 YYNGEE. This CDR3 is 14 amino acids long. The CDR3 protein is CASSVRGSGGELFF. The DNA of the CDR3 is TGTGCCAGCAGCGTACGGGGTTCTGGCGGGGAGCTGTTTTTT.

Only one count was recorded for this clonotype. Relative to the germline gene, one junction end is altered; a read error may explain this. The chain employs TRBV2 and TRBJ2-3; D may be TRBD1 or TRBD2 (5 bases each). Germline V CDR1 and CDR2: SNHLY, FYNNEI. There are 14 residues in the CDR3. CDR3 bases: TGTGCCACACGGGACCCCGCTGGCACAGATATGCAGTATTTT. Translated: CATRDPAGTDMQYF.

There are a few counts of this clonotype. A single base separates this from a much larger clone, so it may be a read error. The chain combines TRBV12-3 or TRBV12-4 with TRBJ2-2; D ambiguous. CDR3 length: 14 residues. CDR3 in DNA: TGTGCCAGCAGTTCCCTACACGTCACCAGGGAGCTGTTTTTT. Protein sequence: CASSSLHVTRELFF.

With respect to this clonotype: A read error may produce the germline difference seen at one junction end. The V gene is TRBV5-1, the J gene TRBJ2-7; 10 bases are shared with TRBD2. Germline V lookup: CDR1 SGHRS, CDR2 YFSETQ. The CDR3 is 15 residues long. The CDR3 protein is CASKAGTSDSYEQYF. DNA of the CDR3: TGCGCCAGCAAAGCCGGGACTAGCGACTCCTATGAGCAGTACTTC. The complete variable domain, with remaining parts taken from reference TRBV5-1 and TRBJ2-7, reads KAGVTQTPRYLIKTRGQQVTLSCSPISGHRSVSWYQQTPGQGLQFLFEYFSETQRNKGNFPGRFSGRQFSNSRSEMNVSTLELGDSALYLCASKAGTSDSYEQYFGPGTRLTVT.

As regards this clonotype: Compared with germline, one end of the junction differs, possibly owing to a read error. The gene calls are TRBV20-1 and TRBJ1-5; TRBD1 aligns across 7 bases. The CDR3 is 14 residues long. Germline CDR1 and CDR2: DFQATT and SNEGSKA (reference sequence). CDR3 amino acids: CSAAKGASDQAQHF. DNA of the CDR3: TGCAGTGCTGCCAAGGGGGCGTCTGATCAGGCCCAGCATTTT.

This clonotype came up many times. The J gene is TRBJ2-2, the V gene TRBV12-3 or TRBV12-4; weak D call: TRBD2 (5 bases). The CDR3 totals 13 residues. V shed 8 bases and J shed 7 bases, with 14 bases lying between them. The CDR3 nucleotides read TGTGCCAGCGATTTTCGGGATAACGGGGAGCTGTTTTTT. Translating gives CASDFRDNGELFF.

As to this clonotype: This could be a read error, since a much larger clone is one nucleotide away. The CDR3 sequence is CASNRPPDELFF. The DNA of the CDR3 is TGTGCCAGCAACCGGCCTCCGGATGAGCTGTTCTTC. J is TRBJ2-1 and V is TRBV21-1; the table assigns TRBD2, which was not confirmed against the DNA. TRBV21-1 is recorded as a pseudogene. This CDR3 has 12 amino acids.

V gene TRBV5-6 combines with J gene TRBJ2-7; D ambiguous. CDR1 is SGHDT, CDR2 YYEEEE, per germline. The CDR3 has 15 residues. Trimming took 6 bases from V and 2 from J, leaving 18 bases between them. The CDR3 DNA reads as TGTGCCAGCAACTTCAGGAGAGCGAACCCCTACGAGCAGTACTTC. Its protein is CASNFRRANPYEQYF.

The V gene is TRBV28, the J gene TRBJ1-2; D possibly corresponds to TRBD1 (6 bases). Trimming took 4 bases from V and 2 from J, leaving 20 bases between them. The CDR3 covers 17 residues. Germline-derived CDR1 and CDR2 are MDHEN and SYDVKM. The CDR3 DNA is TGTGCCAGCAGTTCTATTAGTACAGGGAATAGGAACTATGGCTACACCTTC. Protein product: CASSSISTGNRNYGYTF.

Concerning this clonotype: The germline gene is not matched at one end of the junction; a read error may be the cause. V usage is TRBV11-1 and J usage is TRBJ2-4; D possibly corresponds to TRBD2 (5 bases). The CDR3 loop spans 17 amino acids. The V gene's germline CDR1 is SGHAT and CDR2 FQDESV (reference sequence). The CDR3 protein is CASSLGSSEGLKNIQCF. The CDR3 nucleotides are TGTGCCAGCAGCTTAGGATCCAGCGAGGGCCTCAAAAACATTCAGTGCTTC.